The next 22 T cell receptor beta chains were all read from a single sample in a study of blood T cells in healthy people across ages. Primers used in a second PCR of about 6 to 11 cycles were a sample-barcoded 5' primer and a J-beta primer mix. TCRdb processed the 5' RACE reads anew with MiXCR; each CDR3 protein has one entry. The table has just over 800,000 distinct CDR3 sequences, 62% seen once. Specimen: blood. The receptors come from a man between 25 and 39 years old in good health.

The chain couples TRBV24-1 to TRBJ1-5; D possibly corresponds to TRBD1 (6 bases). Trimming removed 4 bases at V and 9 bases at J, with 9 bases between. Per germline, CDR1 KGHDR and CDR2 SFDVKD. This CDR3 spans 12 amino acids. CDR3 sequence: CATSEGARPQHF. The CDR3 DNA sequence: TGTGCCACCAGTGAGGGGGCACGGCCCCAGCATTTT.

The CDR3 coding sequence is TGTGCCAGCAGCTTATGGGAAGCGGGTCCAATACGGGAGGAGACCCAGTACTTC. This encodes CASSLWEAGPIREETQYF. This rearrangement joins TRBV7-2 to TRBJ2-5, with D tentatively TRBD2 (6 bases). Germline values: CDR1 SGHTA, CDR2 FQGNSA. The CDR3 has 18 amino acids. V was cut by 2 bases and J by 5 bases, with 24 bases left in between.

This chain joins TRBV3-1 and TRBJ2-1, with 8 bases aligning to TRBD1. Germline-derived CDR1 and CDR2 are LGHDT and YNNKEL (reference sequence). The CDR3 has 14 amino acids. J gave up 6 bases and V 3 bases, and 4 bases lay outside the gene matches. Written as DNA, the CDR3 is TGTGCCAGCAGCCACCACGACAGGGGCAATGAGCAGTTCTTC. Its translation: CASSHHDRGNEQFF.

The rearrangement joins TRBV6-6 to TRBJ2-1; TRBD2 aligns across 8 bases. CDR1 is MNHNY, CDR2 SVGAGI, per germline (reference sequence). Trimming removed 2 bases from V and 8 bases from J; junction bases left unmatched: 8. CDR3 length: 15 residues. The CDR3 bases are TGTGCCAGCAGTTACCCGGGACGGGAGGGCCATGAGCAGTTCTTC. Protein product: CASSYPGREGHEQFF.

CDR3 loop: CASSKYAPNEQFF. CDR3 coding DNA: TGTGCCAGCAGCAAGTACGCCCCCAATGAGCAGTTCTTC. This rearrangement joins TRBV11-1 to TRBJ2-1; D is undetermined. Deletions cut 5 bases from V and 6 bases from J, with 11 bases between. This CDR3 is 13 amino acids long. Germline V gene lookup returns CDR1 SGHAT and CDR2 FQDESV (reference sequence).

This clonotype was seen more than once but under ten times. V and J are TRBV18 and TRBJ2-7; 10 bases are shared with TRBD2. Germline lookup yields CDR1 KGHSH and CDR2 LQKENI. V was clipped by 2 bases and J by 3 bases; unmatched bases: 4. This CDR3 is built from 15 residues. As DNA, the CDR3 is TGTGCCAGCTCACCAGGAGCGGGGGGGAGCTACGAGCAGTACTTC. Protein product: CASSPGAGGSYEQYF.

Here the CDR3 DNA reads TGTGCCAGTCGAAGACTGGGGGAGCAAGAGACCCAGTACTTC. Translation gives CASRRLGEQETQYF. The rearrangement uses TRBV27 and TRBJ2-5; the D gene could be TRBD1 or TRBD2 (5 bases each). Germline V lookup: CDR1 MNHEY, CDR2 SMNVEV (reference sequence). This CDR3 has 14 residues. Between the trimmed V and J ends, which lost 9 bases and 2 bases, there was a span of 16 bases.

The CDR3 nucleotides read TGTGCCAGCAGTTACTCGATTTTCAGGGGCTACAATGAGCAGTTCTTC. Translation gives CASSYSIFRGYNEQFF. V gene TRBV6-2 or TRBV6-3 combines with J gene TRBJ2-1, with a tentative D call TRBD1 (6 bases). V dropped 0 bases and J dropped 3 bases, with 12 bases sitting between them. CDR1 MNHEY and CDR2 SVGEGT come from the germline V gene. This CDR3 comprises 16 residues.

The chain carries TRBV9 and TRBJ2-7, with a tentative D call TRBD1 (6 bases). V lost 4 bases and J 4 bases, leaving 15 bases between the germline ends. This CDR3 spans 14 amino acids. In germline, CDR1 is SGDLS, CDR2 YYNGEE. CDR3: CASSPRDKFYEQYF. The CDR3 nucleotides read TGTGCCAGCAGCCCTCGGGACAAGTTTTACGAGCAGTACTTC. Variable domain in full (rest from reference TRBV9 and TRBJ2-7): DSGVTQTPKHLITATGQRVTLRCSPRSGDLSVYWYQQSLDQGLQFLIQYYNGEERAKGNILERFSAQQFPDLHSELNLSSLELGDSALYFCASSPRDKFYEQYFGPGTRLTVT.

CDR3 amino acids: CSATGGRVRLREKLFF. CDR3 sequence (DNA): TGCAGTGCTACAGGGGGCAGGGTTCGGTTAAGGGAAAAACTGTTTTTT. The V call is TRBV20-1, the J call TRBJ1-4; 8 positions agree with TRBD1. This CDR3 has 16 amino acids. The junction had 15 bases not matched to a gene; V was cut back by 4 bases and J by 8 bases. The germline V gene has CDR1 DFQATT and CDR2 SNEGSKA (reference sequence).

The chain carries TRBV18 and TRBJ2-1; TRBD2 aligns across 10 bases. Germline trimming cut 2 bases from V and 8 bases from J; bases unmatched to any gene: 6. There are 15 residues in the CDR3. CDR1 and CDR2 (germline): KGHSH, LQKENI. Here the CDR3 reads CASSPASGGADEQFF. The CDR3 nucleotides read TGTGCCAGCTCACCAGCGAGCGGGGGGGCCGATGAGCAGTTCTTC.

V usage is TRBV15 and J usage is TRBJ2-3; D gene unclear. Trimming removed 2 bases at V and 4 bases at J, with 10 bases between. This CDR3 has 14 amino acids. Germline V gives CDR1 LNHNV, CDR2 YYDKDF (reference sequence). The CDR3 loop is CATSRLPGADTQYF. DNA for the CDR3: TGTGCCACCAGCAGATTACCCGGTGCAGATACGCAGTATTTT. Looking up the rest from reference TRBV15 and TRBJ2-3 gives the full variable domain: DAMVIQNPRYQVTQFGKPVTLSCSQTLNHNVMYWYQQKSSQAPKLLFHYYDKDFNNEADTPDNFQSRRPNTSFCFLDIRSPGLGDTAMYLCATSRLPGADTQYFGPGTRLTVL.

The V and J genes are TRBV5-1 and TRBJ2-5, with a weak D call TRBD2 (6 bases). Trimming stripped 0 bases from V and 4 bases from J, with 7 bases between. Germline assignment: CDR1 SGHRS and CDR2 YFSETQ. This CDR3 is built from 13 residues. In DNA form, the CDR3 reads TGCGCCAGCAGCTTGGGGGACTTAGAGACCCAGTACTTC. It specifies CASSLGDLETQYF.

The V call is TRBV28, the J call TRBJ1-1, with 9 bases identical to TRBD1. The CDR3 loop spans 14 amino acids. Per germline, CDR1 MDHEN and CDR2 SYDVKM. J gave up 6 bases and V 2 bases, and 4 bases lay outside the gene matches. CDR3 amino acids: CASSLGGQGSEAFF. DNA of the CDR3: TGTGCCAGCAGTTTAGGGGGACAGGGATCTGAAGCTTTCTTT.

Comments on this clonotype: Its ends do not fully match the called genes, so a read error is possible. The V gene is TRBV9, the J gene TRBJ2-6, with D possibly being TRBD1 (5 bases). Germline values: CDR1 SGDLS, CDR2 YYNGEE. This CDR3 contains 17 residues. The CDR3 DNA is TGTGCCAGCAGCGTAGGAGACGGCCCGCCTGGGGCCAGCGTCCTGACTTTC. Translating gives CASSVGDGPPGASVLTF.

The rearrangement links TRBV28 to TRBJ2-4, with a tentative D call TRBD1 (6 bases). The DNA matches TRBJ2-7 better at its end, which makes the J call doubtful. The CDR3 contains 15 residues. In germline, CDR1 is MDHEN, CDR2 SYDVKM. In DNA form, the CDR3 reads TGTGCCAGCAGAAGATGGACAGAATCTTCCTACGAGCAGTACTTC. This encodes CASRRWTESSYEQYF.

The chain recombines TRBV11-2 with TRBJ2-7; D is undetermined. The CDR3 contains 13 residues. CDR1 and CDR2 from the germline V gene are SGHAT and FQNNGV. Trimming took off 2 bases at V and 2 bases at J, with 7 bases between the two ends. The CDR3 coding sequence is TGTGCCAGCAGCTTACAGGAGCCCTACGAGCAGTACTTC. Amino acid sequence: CASSLQEPYEQYF.

The CDR3 sequence is CSVEVGLAGNEQFF. The CDR3 DNA is TGCAGCGTTGAAGTAGGACTGGCGGGCAATGAGCAGTTCTTC. J is TRBJ2-1 and V is TRBV29-1; D perhaps matches TRBD2 (5 bases). This CDR3 spans 14 amino acids. V was cut by 1 base and J by 6 bases, with 13 bases left in between. The germline V gene encodes CDR1 SQVTM and CDR2 ANQGSEA.

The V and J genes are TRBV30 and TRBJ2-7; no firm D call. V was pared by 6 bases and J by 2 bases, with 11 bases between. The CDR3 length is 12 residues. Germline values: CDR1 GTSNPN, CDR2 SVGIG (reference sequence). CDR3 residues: CACLGPTYEQYF. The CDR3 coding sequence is TGTGCCTGCCTAGGGCCCACCTACGAGCAGTACTTC.

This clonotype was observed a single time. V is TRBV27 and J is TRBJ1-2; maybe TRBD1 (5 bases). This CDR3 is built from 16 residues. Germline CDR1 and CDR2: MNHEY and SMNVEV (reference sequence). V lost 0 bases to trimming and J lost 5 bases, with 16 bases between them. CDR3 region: CASSLSGGRLGYGYTF. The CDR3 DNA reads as TGTGCCAGCAGTTTATCGGGGGGGAGGCTGGGGTATGGCTACACCTTC.

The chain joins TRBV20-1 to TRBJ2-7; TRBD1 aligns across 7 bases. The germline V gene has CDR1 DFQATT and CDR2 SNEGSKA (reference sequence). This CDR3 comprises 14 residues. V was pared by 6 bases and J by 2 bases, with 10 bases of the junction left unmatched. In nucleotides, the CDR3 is TGCAGTGCCACCGGGACAGCGAGACCCTACGAGCAGTACTTC. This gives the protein CSATGTARPYEQYF.

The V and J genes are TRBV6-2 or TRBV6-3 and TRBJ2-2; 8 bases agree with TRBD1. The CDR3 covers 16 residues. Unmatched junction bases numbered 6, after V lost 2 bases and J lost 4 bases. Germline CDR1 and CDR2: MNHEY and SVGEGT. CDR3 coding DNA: TGTGCCAGCAGTTACGGCCAGGGGGCAAGCACCGGGGAGCTGTTTTTT. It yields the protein CASSYGQGASTGELFF.